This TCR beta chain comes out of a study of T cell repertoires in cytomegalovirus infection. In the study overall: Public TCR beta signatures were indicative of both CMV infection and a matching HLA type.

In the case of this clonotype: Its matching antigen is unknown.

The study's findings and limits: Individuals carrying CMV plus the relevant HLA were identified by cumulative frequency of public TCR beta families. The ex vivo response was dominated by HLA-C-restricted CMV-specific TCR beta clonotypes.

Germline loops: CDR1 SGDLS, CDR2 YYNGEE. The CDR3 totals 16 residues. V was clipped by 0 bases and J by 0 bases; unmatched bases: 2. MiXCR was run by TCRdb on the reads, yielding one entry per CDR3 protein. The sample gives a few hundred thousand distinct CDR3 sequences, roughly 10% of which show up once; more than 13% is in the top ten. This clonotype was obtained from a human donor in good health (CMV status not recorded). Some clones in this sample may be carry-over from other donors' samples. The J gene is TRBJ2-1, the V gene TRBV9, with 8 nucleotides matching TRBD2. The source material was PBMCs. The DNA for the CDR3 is TGTGCCAGCAGCGTAGCTAGCGGGTTCTCCTACAATGAGCAGTTCTTC. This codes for CASSVASGFSYNEQFF. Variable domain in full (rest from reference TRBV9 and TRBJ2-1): DSGVTQTPKHLITATGQRVTLRCSPRSGDLSVYWYQQSLDQGLQFLIQYYNGEERAKGNILERFSAQQFPDLHSELNLSSLELGDSALYFCASSVASGFSYNEQFFGPGTRLTVL.